What follows describes a single T cell receptor (beta chain). Antigen: not known. The data are from a study of long-term antiretroviral therapy in people with HIV. Study-wide background: Samples from the earliest time points predate the 2015 immediate-ART recommendation by about a decade. General observations from the study: Diversity went up after ART and still fell short of transplant donor controls. Relative to control repertoires, HIV repertoires exhibited narrower CDR3 length ranges.

They ran version v3.0 of the immunoSEQ assay at survey level. Using immunoSEQ multiplex PCR, the repertoire was profiled, and TCRdb retains in-frame clones only, with some absent. The sample lists some 28,000 clones; about 95% were seen once. Germline V gene sequence: CDR1 ENHRY, CDR2 SYGVKD. The CDR3 has 13 residues. V lost 9 bases and J lost 5, with 17 bases in between. The clonotype comes from a man aged 45-65 years with HIV. The material sequenced was unsorted PBMCs, taken 5.3 years after starting antiretroviral therapy. The chain links TRBV10-3 to TRBJ2-7; D not certain. The CDR3 is CAIRPASGDEQYF. Written as DNA, the CDR3 is TGTGCCATTCGTCCGGCGTCGGGCGACGAGCAGTACTTC.